The 2 T cell receptor beta chains given below trace back to one sample, sequenced in a study of blood T cell repertoires in COVID-19. Here immunoSEQ multiplex PCR was the method, and the copy in TCRdb shows in-frame clones only, minus some. This table holds fewer than 70,000 clones, about four fifths found once. Material for sequencing was peripheral blood. The receptors were sampled from a woman aged 80 or older with acute or convalescent COVID-19.

The rearrangement joins TRBV30 to TRBJ1-5, with D unresolved. Trimming removed 4 bases at V and 4 bases at J, with 20 bases between. Germline lookup yields CDR1 GTSNPN and CDR2 SVGIG (reference sequence). There are 16 residues in the CDR3. In DNA, the CDR3 is TGTGCCTGGACCCCGGAGGGCGCCCCCGCTAATCAGCCCCAGCATTTT. This encodes CAWTPEGAPANQPQHF. Full variable domain (rest looked up from reference TRBV30 and TRBJ1-5): SQTIHQWPATLVQPVGSPLSLECTVEGTSNPNLYWYRQAAGRGLQLLFYSVGIGQISSEVPQNLSASRPQDRQFILSSKKLLLSDSGFYLCAWTPEGAPANQPQHFGDGTRLSIL.

The chain joins TRBV11-2 to TRBJ1-1; 10 nucleotides align to TRBD1. Looked up from germline, CDR1 is SGHAT and CDR2 is FQNNGV. The CDR3 covers 15 residues. The ends lost 5 bases at V and 0 bases at J; junction bases unmatched: 3. For the CDR3, the DNA is TGTGCCAGCAGCCAGGACAGGGGGATGAACACTGAAGCTTTCTTT. Translation: CASSQDRGMNTEAFF.